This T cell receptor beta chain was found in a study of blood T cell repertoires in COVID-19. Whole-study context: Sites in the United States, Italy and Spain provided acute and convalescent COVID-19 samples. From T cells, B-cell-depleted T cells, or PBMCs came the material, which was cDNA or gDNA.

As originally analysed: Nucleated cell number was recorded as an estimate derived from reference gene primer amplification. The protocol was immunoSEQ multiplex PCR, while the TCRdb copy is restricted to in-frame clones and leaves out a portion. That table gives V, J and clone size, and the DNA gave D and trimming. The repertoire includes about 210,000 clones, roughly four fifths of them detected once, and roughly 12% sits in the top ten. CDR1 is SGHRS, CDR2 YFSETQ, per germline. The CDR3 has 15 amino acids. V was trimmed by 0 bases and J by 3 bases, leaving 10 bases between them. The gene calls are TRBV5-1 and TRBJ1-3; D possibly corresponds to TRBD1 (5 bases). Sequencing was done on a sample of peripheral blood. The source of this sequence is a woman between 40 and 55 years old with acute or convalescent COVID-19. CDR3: CASSLEGLVGNTIYF. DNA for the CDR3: TGCGCCAGCAGCTTGGAGGGGCTAGTTGGAAACACCATATATTTT.